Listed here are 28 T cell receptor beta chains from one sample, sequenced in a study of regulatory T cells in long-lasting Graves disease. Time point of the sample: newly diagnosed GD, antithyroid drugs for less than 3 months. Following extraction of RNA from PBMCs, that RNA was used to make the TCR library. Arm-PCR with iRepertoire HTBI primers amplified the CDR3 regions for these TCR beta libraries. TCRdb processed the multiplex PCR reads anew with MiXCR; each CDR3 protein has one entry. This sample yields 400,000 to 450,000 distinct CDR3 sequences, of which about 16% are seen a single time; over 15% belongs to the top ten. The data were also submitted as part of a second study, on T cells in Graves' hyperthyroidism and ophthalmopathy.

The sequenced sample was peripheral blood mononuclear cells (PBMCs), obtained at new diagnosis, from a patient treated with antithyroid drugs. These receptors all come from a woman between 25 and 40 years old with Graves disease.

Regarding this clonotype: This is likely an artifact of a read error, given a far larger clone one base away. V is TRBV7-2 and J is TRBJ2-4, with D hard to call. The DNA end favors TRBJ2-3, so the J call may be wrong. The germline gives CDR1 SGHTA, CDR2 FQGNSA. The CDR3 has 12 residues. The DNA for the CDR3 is TGTGCCAGCAGTGAACCCACAGATGCGCAGTATTTT. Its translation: CASSEPTDAQYF.

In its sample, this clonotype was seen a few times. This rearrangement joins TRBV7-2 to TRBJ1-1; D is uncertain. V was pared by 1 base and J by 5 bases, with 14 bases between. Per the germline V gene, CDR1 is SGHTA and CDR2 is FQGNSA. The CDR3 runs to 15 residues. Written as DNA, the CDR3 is TGTGCCAGCAGCTTAGTCCAAGGGCTCCGGACTGAAGCTTTCTTT. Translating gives CASSLVQGLRTEAFF.

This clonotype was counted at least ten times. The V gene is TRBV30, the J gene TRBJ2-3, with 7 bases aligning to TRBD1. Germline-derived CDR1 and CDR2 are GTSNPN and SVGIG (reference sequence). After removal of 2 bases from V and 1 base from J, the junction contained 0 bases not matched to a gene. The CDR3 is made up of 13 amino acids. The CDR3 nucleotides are TGTGCCTGGAGTAGGGGGCGCACAGATACGCAGTATTTT. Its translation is CAWSRGRTDTQYF. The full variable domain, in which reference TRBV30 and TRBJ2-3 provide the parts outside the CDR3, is SQTIHQWPATLVQPVGSPLSLECTVEGTSNPNLYWYRQAAGRGLQLLFYSVGIGQISSEVPQNLSASRPQDRQFILSSKKLLLSDSGFYLCAWSRGRTDTQYFGPGTRLTVL.

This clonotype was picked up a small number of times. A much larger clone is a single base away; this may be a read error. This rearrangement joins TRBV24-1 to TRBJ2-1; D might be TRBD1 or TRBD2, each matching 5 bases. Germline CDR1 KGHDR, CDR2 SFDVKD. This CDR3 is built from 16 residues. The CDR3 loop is CATGDLALTGHNEQFF. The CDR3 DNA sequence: TGTGCCACCGGTGATTTGGCGCTTACGGGACACAATGAGCAGTTCTTC.

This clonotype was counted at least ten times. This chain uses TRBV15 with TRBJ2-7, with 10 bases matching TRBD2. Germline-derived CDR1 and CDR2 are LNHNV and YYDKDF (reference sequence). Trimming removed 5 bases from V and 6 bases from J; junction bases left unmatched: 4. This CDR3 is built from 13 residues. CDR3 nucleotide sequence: TGTGCCACCAGCCTAAGGACTAGCGGCGAGCAGTACTTC. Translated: CATSLRTSGEQYF.

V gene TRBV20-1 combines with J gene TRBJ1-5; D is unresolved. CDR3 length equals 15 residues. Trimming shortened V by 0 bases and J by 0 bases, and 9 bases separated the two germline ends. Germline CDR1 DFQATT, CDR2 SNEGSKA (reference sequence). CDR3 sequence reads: CSARDWAASNQPQHF. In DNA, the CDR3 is TGCAGTGCTAGAGATTGGGCCGCTAGCAATCAGCCCCAGCATTTT.

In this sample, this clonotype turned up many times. CDR3 DNA: TGCGCCAGCAGCGTGGGACAGGGCATTGAAGCTTTCTTT. Its protein product is CASSVGQGIEAFF. This chain joins TRBV5-1 and TRBJ1-1; 9 bases are shared with TRBD1. The V gene's germline CDR1 is SGHRS and CDR2 YFSETQ. J gave up 7 bases and V 4 bases, and 5 bases lay outside the gene matches. This CDR3 region has 13 residues.

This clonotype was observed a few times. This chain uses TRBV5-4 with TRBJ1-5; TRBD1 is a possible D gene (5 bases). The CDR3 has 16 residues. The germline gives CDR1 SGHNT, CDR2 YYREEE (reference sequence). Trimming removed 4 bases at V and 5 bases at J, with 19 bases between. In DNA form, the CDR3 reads TGTGCCAGCAGCCCTACTCCGATCCTGGGGGATCAGCCCCAGCATTTT. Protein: CASSPTPILGDQPQHF.

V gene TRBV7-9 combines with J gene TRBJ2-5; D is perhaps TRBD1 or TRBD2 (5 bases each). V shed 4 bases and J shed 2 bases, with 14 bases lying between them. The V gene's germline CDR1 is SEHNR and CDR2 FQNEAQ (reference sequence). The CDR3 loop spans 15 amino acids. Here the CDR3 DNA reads TGTGCCAGCAGCTCAAGGGACGGAACACAAGAGACCCAGTACTTC. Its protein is CASSSRDGTQETQYF.

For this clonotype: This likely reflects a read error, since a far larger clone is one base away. CDR3 in amino acids: CASSPQEWEGVESQYF. Here the CDR3 DNA reads TGTGCCAGCAGTCCCCAGGAGTGGGAGGGTGTAGAGTCCCAGTACTTC. The chain couples TRBV28 to TRBJ2-3; 7 bases fit TRBD2. With the DNA end fitting TRBJ2-5 better, the J assignment may be wrong. The CDR3 runs to 16 residues. Germline CDR1 MDHEN, CDR2 SYDVKM.

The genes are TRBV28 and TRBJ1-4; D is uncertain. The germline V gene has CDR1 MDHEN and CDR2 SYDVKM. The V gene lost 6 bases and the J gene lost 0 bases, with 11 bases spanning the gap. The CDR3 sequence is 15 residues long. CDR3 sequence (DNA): TGTGCCAGCAGGAGCCGGGGTACAACTAATGAAAAACTGTTTTTT. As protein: CASRSRGTTNEKLFF.

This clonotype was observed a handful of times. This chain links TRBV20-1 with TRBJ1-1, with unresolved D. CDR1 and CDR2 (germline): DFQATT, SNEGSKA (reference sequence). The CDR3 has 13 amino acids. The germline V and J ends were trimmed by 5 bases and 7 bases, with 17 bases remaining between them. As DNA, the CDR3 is TGCAGTGCTCACCGGCTCGGCGGACGTGAAGCTTTCTTT. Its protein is CSAHRLGGREAFF.

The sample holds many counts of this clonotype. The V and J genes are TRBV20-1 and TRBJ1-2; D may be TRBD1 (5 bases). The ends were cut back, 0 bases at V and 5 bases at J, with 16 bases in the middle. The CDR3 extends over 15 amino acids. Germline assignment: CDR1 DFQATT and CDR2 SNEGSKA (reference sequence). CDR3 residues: CSARDRGGAGYGYTF. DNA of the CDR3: TGCAGTGCTAGAGATAGGGGAGGGGCCGGGTATGGCTACACCTTC.

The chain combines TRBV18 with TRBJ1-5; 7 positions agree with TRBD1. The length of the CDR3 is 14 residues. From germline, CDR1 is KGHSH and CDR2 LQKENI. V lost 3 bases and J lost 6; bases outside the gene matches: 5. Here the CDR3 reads CASSPVQGGQPQHF. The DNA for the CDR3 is TGTGCCAGCTCACCGGTCCAGGGGGGTCAGCCCCAGCATTTT. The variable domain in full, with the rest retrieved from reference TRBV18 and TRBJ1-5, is NAGVMQNPRHLVRRRGQEARLRCSPMKGHSHVYWYRQLPEEGLKFMVYLQKENIIDESGMPKERFSAEFPKEGPSILRIQQVVRGDSAAYFCASSPVQGGQPQHFGDGTRLSIL.

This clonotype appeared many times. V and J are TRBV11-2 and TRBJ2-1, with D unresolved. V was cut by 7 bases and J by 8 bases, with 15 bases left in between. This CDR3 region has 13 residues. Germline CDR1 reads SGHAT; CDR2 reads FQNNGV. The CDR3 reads CASTSKVLDEQFF. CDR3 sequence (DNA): TGTGCCAGCACCTCGAAGGTTCTCGATGAGCAGTTCTTC.

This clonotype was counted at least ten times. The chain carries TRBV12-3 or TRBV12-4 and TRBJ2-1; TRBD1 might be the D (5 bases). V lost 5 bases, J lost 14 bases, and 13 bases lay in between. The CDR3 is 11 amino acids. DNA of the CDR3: TGTGCCAGCAGTGCAGTAGGGGTGGAGTTCTTC. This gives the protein CASSAVGVEFF.

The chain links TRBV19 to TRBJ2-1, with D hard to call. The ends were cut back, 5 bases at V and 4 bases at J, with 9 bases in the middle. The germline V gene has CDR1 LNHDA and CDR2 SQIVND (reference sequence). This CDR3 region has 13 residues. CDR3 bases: TGTGCCAGTAGTTTATCAGTTTACAATGAGCAGTTCTTC. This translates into CASSLSVYNEQFF.

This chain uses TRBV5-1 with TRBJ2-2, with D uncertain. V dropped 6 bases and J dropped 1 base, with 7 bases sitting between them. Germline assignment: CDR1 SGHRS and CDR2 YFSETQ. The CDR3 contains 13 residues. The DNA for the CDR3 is TGCGCCAGCATTAACCAGAACACCGGGGAGCTGTTTTTT. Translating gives CASINQNTGELFF.

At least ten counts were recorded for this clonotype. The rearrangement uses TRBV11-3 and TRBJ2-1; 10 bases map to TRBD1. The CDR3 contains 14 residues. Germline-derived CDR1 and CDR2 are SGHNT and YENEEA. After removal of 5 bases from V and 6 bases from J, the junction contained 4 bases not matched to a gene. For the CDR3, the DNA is TGTGCCAGCAGCGGGACAGGGGAGTTCAATGAGCAGTTCTTC. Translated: CASSGTGEFNEQFF.

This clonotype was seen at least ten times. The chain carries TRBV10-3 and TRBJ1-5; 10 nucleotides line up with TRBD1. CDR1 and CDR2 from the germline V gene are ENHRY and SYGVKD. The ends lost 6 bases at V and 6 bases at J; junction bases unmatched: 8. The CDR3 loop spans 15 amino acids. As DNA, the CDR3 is TGTGCCATCAGCCCCGGGACAGGGGAGGGTCAGCCCCAGCATTTT. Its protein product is CAISPGTGEGQPQHF.

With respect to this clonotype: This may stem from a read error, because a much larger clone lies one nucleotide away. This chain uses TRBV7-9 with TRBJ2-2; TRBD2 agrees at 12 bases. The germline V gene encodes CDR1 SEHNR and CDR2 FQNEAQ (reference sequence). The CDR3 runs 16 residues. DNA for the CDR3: TGTGCCAGCAGCTTACTAGCGGGAGGGAGTACCGGGGAGCCGTTTTTT. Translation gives CASSLLAGGSTGEPFF.

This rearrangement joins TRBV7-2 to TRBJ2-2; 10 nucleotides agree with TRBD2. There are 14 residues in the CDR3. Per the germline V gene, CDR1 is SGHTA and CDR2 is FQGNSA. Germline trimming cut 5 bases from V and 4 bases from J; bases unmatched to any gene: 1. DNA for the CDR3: TGTGCCAGCAGCCGACTAGCGGGCACCGGGGAGCTGTTTTTT. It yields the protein CASSRLAGTGELFF.

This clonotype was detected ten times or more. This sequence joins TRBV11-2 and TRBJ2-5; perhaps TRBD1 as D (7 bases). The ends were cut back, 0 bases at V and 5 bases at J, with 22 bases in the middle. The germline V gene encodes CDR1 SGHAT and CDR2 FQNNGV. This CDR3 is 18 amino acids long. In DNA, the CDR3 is TGTGCCAGCAGCTTAGAGACAGGGCCAGCGGGTTACGACGAGACCCAGTACTTC. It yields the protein CASSLETGPAGYDETQYF.

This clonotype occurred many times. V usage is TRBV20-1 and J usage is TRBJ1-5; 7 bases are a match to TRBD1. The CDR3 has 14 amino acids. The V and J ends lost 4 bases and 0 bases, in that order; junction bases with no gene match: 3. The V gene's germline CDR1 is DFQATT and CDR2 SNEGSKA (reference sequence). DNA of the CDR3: TGCAGTGCTACCGGACAGGTTAGCAATCAGCCCCAGCATTTT. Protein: CSATGQVSNQPQHF.

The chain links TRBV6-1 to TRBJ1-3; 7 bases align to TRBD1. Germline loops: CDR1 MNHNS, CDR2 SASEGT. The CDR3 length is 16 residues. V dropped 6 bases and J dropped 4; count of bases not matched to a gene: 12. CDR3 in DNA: TGTGCCAGCAGACGTACAGGGGCGGGGAAGGGAAACACCATATATTTT. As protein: CASRRTGAGKGNTIYF.

The CDR3 sequence: CASSIQGARTEAFF. DNA for the CDR3: TGTGCCAGCAGTATACAGGGGGCACGGACTGAAGCTTTCTTT. The rearrangement uses TRBV27 and TRBJ1-1, with 9 bases lining up with TRBD1. The ends lost 5 bases at V and 5 bases at J; junction bases unmatched: 6. The germline V gene encodes CDR1 MNHEY and CDR2 SMNVEV (reference sequence). The CDR3 loop spans 14 amino acids.

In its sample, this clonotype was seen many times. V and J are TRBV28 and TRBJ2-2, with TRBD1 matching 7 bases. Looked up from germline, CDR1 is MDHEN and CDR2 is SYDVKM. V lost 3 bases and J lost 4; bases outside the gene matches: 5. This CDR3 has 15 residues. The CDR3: CASSFYPGGTGELFF. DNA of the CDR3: TGTGCCAGCAGTTTCTACCCAGGGGGCACCGGGGAGCTGTTTTTT.

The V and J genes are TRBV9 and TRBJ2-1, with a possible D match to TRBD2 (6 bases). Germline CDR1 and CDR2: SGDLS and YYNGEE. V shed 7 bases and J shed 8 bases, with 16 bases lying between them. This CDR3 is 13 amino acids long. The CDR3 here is CASGPGLRDEQFF. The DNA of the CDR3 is TGTGCCAGCGGCCCGGGACTTAGGGATGAGCAGTTCTTC.